One and the same sample provided the 25 T cell receptor beta chains below, sequenced in a study of blood T cell repertoires in COVID-19. Produced via immunoSEQ multiplex PCR; TCRdb's table is partial and in-frame only. The sample contains 100,000 to 150,000 clones, about 86% of which appear only once. The material sequenced was peripheral blood. The receptors derive from a woman aged 45 to 65 with acute or convalescent COVID-19.

This clone was recorded a few times. The CDR3 loop is CASSQAGLAGETQYF. Here the CDR3 DNA reads TGTGCCAGCAGCCAAGCGGGACTAGCCGGGGAGACCCAGTACTTC. The V call is TRBV3-1 (or the pseudogene TRBV3-2), the J call TRBJ2-5; 9 positions match TRBD2. Trimming took 1 base from V and 5 from J; bases not matched to a gene: 5. This CDR3 spans 15 amino acids. Germline CDR1 is LGHDT and CDR2 is YNNKEL (reference sequence).

The chain links TRBV5-1 to TRBJ1-6; 10 positions match TRBD1. Germline V lookup: CDR1 SGHRS, CDR2 YFSETQ. This CDR3 comprises 15 residues. J lost 9 bases, V lost 6 bases, and 9 bases had no gene match. This chain's CDR3 is CASTEGQGKASPLHF. The DNA of the CDR3 is TGCGCCAGCACAGAGGGACAGGGGAAGGCTTCACCCCTCCACTTT. The full variable domain, with the rest looked up from reference TRBV5-1 and TRBJ1-6, is KAGVTQTPRYLIKTRGQQVTLSCSPISGHRSVSWYQQTPGQGLQFLFEYFSETQRNKGNFPGRFSGRQFSNSRSEMNVSTLELGDSALYLCASTEGQGKASPLHFGNGTRLTVT.

The V gene is TRBV5-1, the J gene TRBJ2-3, with a possible D match to TRBD2 (6 bases). CDR3 length: 15 residues. V was pared by 1 base and J by 4 bases, with 13 bases between. Looked up from germline, CDR1 is SGHRS and CDR2 is YFSETQ. The chain's CDR3 is CASSLFGGHPDTQYF. CDR3 in DNA: TGCGCCAGCAGCTTGTTCGGGGGTCATCCAGATACGCAGTATTTT.

The rearrangement uses TRBV5-1 and TRBJ2-3; D is unresolved. With 1 base removed from V and 1 base from J, the gap between germline ends came to 4 bases. The CDR3 contains 13 residues. CDR1 is SGHRS and CDR2 is YFSETQ in the germline V gene. Here the CDR3 DNA reads TGCGCCAGCAGCTTGTCGGGCACAGATACGCAGTATTTT. Its translation is CASSLSGTDTQYF. Complete variable domain (other parts from reference TRBV5-1 and TRBJ2-3): KAGVTQTPRYLIKTRGQQVTLSCSPISGHRSVSWYQQTPGQGLQFLFEYFSETQRNKGNFPGRFSGRQFSNSRSEMNVSTLELGDSALYLCASSLSGTDTQYFGPGTRLTVL.

J is TRBJ1-1 and V is TRBV12-3 or TRBV12-4, with D perhaps TRBD1 (5 bases). Trimming cost V 3 bases and J 5 bases, with 10 bases left between them. This CDR3 has 13 residues. CDR3 protein: CASSLGRTTEAFF. The CDR3 DNA is TGTGCCAGCAGTTTGGGGCGAACTACTGAAGCTTTCTTT.

This rearrangement joins TRBV6-2 or TRBV6-3 to TRBJ2-7, with 7 bases lining up with TRBD1. V dropped 5 bases and J dropped 0; count of bases not matched to a gene: 1. CDR3 length: 13 amino acids. Looked up from germline, CDR1 is MNHEY and CDR2 is SVGEGT. The CDR3 nucleotides read TGTGCCAGCAGTAGGACAGGCTCCTACGAGCAGTACTTC. Protein: CASSRTGSYEQYF.

As to this clone: At one end the junction does not follow the germline gene, possibly because of a read error. The chain uses TRBV28 and TRBJ2-5; TRBD1 matches 9 bases. Per the germline V gene, CDR1 is MDHEN and CDR2 is SYDVKM. The CDR3 has 11 amino acids. The CDR3, as DNA: TGTGCCAGCAGTTTCAGGGACAGGGTCAACTTC. Its protein is CASSFRDRVNF.

The CDR3 loop reads CASSQVILAGGGNEQFF. The CDR3 DNA sequence: TGTGCCAGCAGCCAAGTTATCCTAGCGGGAGGGGGCAATGAGCAGTTCTTC. The chain joins TRBV14 to TRBJ2-1; 12 bases are a match to TRBD2. Germline V gives CDR1 SGHDN, CDR2 FVKESK. With 1 base clipped from V and 6 bases from J, the junction kept 7 bases outside the gene matches. The CDR3 loop spans 17 amino acids.

The rearrangement links TRBV10-1 to TRBJ1-5, with no clear D. Trimming removed 0 bases at V and 2 bases at J, with 8 bases between. Germline V gene sequence: CDR1 WNHNN, CDR2 SYGVQD (reference sequence). The CDR3 sequence is 15 residues long. CDR3 in amino acids: CASSESEARNQPQHF. The CDR3 DNA follows: TGCGCCAGCAGTGAGTCTGAGGCTCGCAATCAGCCCCAGCATTTT.

The V call is TRBV24-1, the J call TRBJ2-1, with D possibly TRBD2 on 6 matching bases. CDR1 is KGHDR, CDR2 SFDVKD, per germline. The ends were cut back, 3 bases at V and 8 bases at J, with 19 bases in the middle. The CDR3 contains 16 residues. CDR3 coding DNA: TGTGCCACCAGTGATCCCTTGGGGGGAGCTAGGGATGAGCAGTTCTTC. Translated: CATSDPLGGARDEQFF.

The CDR3: CASSRQTSGGAAEQFF. CDR3 sequence (DNA): TGCGCCAGCAGCCGACAAACTAGCGGGGGGGCGGCTGAGCAGTTCTTC. The chain recombines TRBV5-1 with TRBJ2-1, with 13 bases aligning to TRBD2. This CDR3 comprises 16 residues. Germline assignment: CDR1 SGHRS and CDR2 YFSETQ. With V trimmed by 4 bases and J by 9 bases, 10 bases remained unmatched.

The chain joins TRBV19 to TRBJ2-3; D unclear. Germline CDR1 and CDR2: LNHDA and SQIVND (reference sequence). Trimming stripped 7 bases from V and 0 bases from J, with 14 bases between. The CDR3 runs to 15 residues. The CDR3 coding sequence is TGTGCCAGTACCATGAGGTTGACTAGCACAGATACGCAGTATTTT. Translated, it gives CASTMRLTSTDTQYF.

This rearrangement joins TRBV6-2 or TRBV6-3 to TRBJ2-7; 12 bases are a match to TRBD2. The germline CDR1 and CDR2 sequences are MNHEY and SVGEGT. This CDR3 region has 16 residues. The trim removed 4 bases at V and 2 bases at J, leaving 6 bases unmatched. The CDR3 coding sequence is TGTGCCAGCAGTTCTCCGTCTAGCGGGAGGGCCTACGAGCAGTACTTC. It is translated as CASSSPSSGRAYEQYF.

This sequence joins TRBV5-1 and TRBJ1-3; D is uncertain. V lost 0 bases to trimming and J lost 2 bases, with 12 bases between them. Germline V lookup: CDR1 SGHRS, CDR2 YFSETQ. The length of the CDR3 is 16 residues. CDR3 in DNA: TGCGCCAGCAGCTTGGCCGGGAACGACGCTGGAAACACCATATATTTT. It encodes CASSLAGNDAGNTIYF.

This chain connects TRBV5-1 to TRBJ2-7; TRBD1 aligns across 8 bases. The CDR3 has 15 amino acids. Germline CDR1 SGHRS, CDR2 YFSETQ. V lost 4 bases, J lost 4 bases, and 10 bases stayed unmatched. The CDR3 DNA is TGCGCCAGCAGCCCTGCACCGGGACAGGCTTACGAGCAGTACTTC. It specifies CASSPAPGQAYEQYF.

The V call is TRBV4-2, the J call TRBJ1-4; possibly TRBD1 for D (5 bases). Germline V gene lookup returns CDR1 LGHNA and CDR2 YNFKEQ. V gave up 1 base and J gave up 0 bases, with 6 bases separating them. CDR3 length equals 15 residues. The CDR3 DNA reads TGTGCCAGCAGCCAAGGACAGACAACTAATGAAAAACTGTTTTTT. Translating gives CASSQGQTTNEKLFF.

The chain employs TRBV7-2 and TRBJ2-7; 10 bases match TRBD1. The ends lost 4 bases at V and 5 bases at J; junction bases unmatched: 8. The CDR3 has 15 amino acids. Germline loops: CDR1 SGHTA, CDR2 FQGNSA. The CDR3 bases are TGTGCCAGCAGCTCGCCGGGGACAGGGGTGGACGAGCAGTACTTC. Amino acids: CASSSPGTGVDEQYF.

V and J are TRBV11-2 and TRBJ2-3; 11 nucleotides line up with TRBD2. V shed 5 bases and J 4 bases; nucleotides not matched to a gene: 2. Looked up from germline, CDR1 is SGHAT and CDR2 is FQNNGV. CDR3 length: 14 amino acids. CDR3 sequence reads: CASSQLAGADTQYF. The CDR3 region has the DNA TGTGCCAGCAGCCAACTAGCGGGGGCAGATACGCAGTATTTT. Supplemented by reference TRBV11-2 and TRBJ2-3, the full variable domain reads EAGVAQSPRYKIIEKRQSVAFWCNPISGHATLYWYQQILGQGPKLLIQFQNNGVVDDSQLPKDRFSAERLKGVDSTLKIQPAKLEDSAVYLCASSQLAGADTQYFGPGTRLTVL.

V usage is TRBV30 and J usage is TRBJ2-7, with D possibly matching TRBD2 (6 bases). The CDR3 totals 13 residues. Trimming took 4 bases from V and 2 from J, leaving 12 bases between them. Germline V CDR1 and CDR2: GTSNPN, SVGIG (reference sequence). The CDR3 sequence is CAWTRTTPYEQYF. CDR3 DNA sequence: TGTGCCTGGACCCGGACTACGCCCTACGAGCAGTACTTC.

CDR3 bases: TGTGCCAGCAGTTTATTAGCGGGCACAGATACGCAGTATTTT. Protein: CASSLLAGTDTQYF. The chain carries TRBV27 and TRBJ2-3, with a possible D match to TRBD2 (6 bases). Trimming cost V 1 base and J 1 base, with 6 bases left between them. This CDR3 is 14 amino acids long. In germline, CDR1 is MNHEY, CDR2 SMNVEV (reference sequence).

The CDR3 nucleotides are TGTGCCACCAGCCCACGACAGAGAGATCAGCCCCAGCATTTT. Its protein product is CATSPRQRDQPQHF. This chain uses TRBV15 with TRBJ1-5; D may be TRBD1 (5 bases). The CDR3 consists of 14 residues. The germline V gene has CDR1 LNHNV and CDR2 YYDKDF (reference sequence). With 5 bases removed from V and 5 bases from J, the gap between germline ends came to 13 bases.

V usage is TRBV18 and J usage is TRBJ1-6; D is unclear. CDR1 KGHSH and CDR2 LQKENI come from the germline V gene. V was pared by 1 base and J by 0 bases, with 10 bases between. The CDR3 covers 17 residues. This CDR3 is CASSPRTTASYNSPLHF. As DNA, the CDR3 is TGTGCCAGCTCACCACGCACCACAGCCTCCTATAATTCACCCCTCCACTTT.

The chain links TRBV19 to TRBJ1-5; TRBD1 might be the D (6 bases). The V gene's germline CDR1 is LNHDA and CDR2 SQIVND (reference sequence). CDR3 size: 14 residues. V was shortened by 5 bases and J by 4 bases, with 12 bases between the two germline ends. The CDR3 is CASSASGANQPQHF. In nucleotides, the CDR3 is TGTGCCAGTAGTGCATCAGGGGCGAATCAGCCCCAGCATTTT. Looking up the rest from reference TRBV19 and TRBJ1-5 gives the full variable domain: DGGITQSPKYLFRKEGQNVTLSCEQNLNHDAMYWYRQDPGQGLRLIYYSQIVNDFQKGDIAEGYSVSREKKESFPLTVTSAQKNPTAFYLCASSASGANQPQHFGDGTRLSIL.

The chain uses TRBV27 and TRBJ2-1, with D possibly matching TRBD2 (5 bases). The CDR3 is 12 amino acids. CDR1 is MNHEY and CDR2 is SMNVEV in the germline V gene (reference sequence). Trimming cost V 6 bases and J 7 bases, with 10 bases left between them. CDR3 sequence (DNA): TGTGCCAGCAGCCAAAGGGAGAATGAGCAGTTCTTC. Amino acids: CASSQRENEQFF.

The V gene is TRBV29-1, the J gene TRBJ2-1; TRBD2 aligns across 10 bases. This CDR3 has 13 amino acids. CDR1 and CDR2 (germline): SQVTM, ANQGSEA. V trimming: 6 bases; J trimming: 4 bases; junction bases outside the gene matches: 3. CDR3 nucleotides: TGCAGCGTAGCGGGAGGGACGTACAATGAGCAGTTCTTC. Protein: CSVAGGTYNEQFF.